This paragraph covers one T cell receptor beta chain sequence. Its specificity is not known. Naive-designated CD8 cells lacked CD45RO, were positively enriched for CCR7, and omitted terminally differentiated effector memory CD45RA+ cells. This entry belongs to a study of shared clonotypes between healthy human individuals. Overall study: The plates for each donor numbered three CD4 naive, three CD4 memory, two CD8 naive and one CD8 memory.

Regarding the study as a whole: An anticipated effect of sequencing depth on clonotype sharing among donors was recognized.

Per germline, CDR1 SNHLY and CDR2 FYNNEI. V was shortened by 6 bases and J by 6 bases, with 15 bases between the two germline ends. The CDR3 extends over 14 amino acids. Original processing methods: Junction-only sequences produced by ImmunoSEQ had no quality scores, so filtering differed. The data were produced by immunoSEQ multiplex PCR, yet TCRdb's version contains in-frame clones alone and is incomplete. D and trimming come from the DNA, and the V and J calls and clone size come from that table. The sample records about 700,000 clones, 90% to 95% being singletons. The chain employs TRBV2 and TRBJ2-1, with D possibly TRBD1 on 6 matching bases. Sequences were obtained from naive CD8+ T cells sorted from blood. This clonotype was obtained from a man under 40 in good health. The CDR3 reads CASRTGRVFNEQFF. CDR3 DNA sequence: TGTGCCAGCAGGACAGGTCGGGTGTTCAATGAGCAGTTCTTC.